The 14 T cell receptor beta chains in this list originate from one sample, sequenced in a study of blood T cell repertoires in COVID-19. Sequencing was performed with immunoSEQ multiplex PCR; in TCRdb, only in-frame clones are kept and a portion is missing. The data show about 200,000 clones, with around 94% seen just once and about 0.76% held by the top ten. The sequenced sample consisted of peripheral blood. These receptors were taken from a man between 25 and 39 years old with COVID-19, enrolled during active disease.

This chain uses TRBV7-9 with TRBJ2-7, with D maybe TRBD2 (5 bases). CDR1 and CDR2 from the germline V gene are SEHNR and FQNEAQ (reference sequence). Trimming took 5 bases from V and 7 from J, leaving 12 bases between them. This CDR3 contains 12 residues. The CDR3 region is CASSPQSGEQYF. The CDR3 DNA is TGTGCCAGCAGCCCTCAGTCGGGGGAGCAGTACTTC.

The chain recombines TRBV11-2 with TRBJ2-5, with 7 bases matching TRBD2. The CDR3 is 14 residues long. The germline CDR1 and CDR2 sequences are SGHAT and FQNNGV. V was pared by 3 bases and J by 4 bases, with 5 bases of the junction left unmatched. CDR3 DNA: TGTGCCAGCAGCTTGGGGGGGGGTCGAGAGACCCAGTACTTC. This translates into CASSLGGGRETQYF.

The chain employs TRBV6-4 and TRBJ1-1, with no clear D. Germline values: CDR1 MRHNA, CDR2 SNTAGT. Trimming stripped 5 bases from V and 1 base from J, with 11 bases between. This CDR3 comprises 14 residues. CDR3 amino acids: CASSLETGNTEAFF. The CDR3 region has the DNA TGTGCCAGCAGTTTAGAGACGGGGAACACTGAAGCTTTCTTT.

CDR3 bases: TGCGCCAGCAGCCGCCCCCCAGGGGTCGCGGACGAGCAGTACTTC. Encoded protein: CASSRPPGVADEQYF. The chain links TRBV4-1 to TRBJ2-7, with D maybe TRBD1 (6 bases). V was shortened by 4 bases and J by 5 bases, with 18 bases between the two germline ends. There are 15 residues in the CDR3. Per germline, CDR1 MGHRA and CDR2 YSYEKL.

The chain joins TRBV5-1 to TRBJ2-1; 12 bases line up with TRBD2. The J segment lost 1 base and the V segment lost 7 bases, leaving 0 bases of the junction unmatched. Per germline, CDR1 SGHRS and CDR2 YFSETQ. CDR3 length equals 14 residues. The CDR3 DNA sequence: TGCGCCAGCGGACTAGCGGGGTCCTACAATGAGCAGTTCTTC. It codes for CASGLAGSYNEQFF. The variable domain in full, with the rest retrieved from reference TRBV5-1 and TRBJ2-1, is KAGVTQTPRYLIKTRGQQVTLSCSPISGHRSVSWYQQTPGQGLQFLFEYFSETQRNKGNFPGRFSGRQFSNSRSEMNVSTLELGDSALYLCASGLAGSYNEQFFGPGTRLTVL.

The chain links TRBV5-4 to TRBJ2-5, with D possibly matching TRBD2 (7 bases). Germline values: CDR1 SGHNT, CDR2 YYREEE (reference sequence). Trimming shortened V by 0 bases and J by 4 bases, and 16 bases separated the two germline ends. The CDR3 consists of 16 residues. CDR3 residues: CASSLVRGGSGETQYF. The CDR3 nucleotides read TGTGCCAGCAGCTTGGTGAGGGGGGGCAGTGGAGAGACCCAGTACTTC.

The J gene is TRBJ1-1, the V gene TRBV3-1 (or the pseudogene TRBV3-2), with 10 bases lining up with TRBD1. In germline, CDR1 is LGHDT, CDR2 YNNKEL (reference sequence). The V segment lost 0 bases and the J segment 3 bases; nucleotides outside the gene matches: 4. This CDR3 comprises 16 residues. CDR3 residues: CASSQDSTGGHTEAFF. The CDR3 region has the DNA TGTGCCAGCAGCCAAGACTCGACAGGGGGCCACACTGAAGCTTTCTTT.

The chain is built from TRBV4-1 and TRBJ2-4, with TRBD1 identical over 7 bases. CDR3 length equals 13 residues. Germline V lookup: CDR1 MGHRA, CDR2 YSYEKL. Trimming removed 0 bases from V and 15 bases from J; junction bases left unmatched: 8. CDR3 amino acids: CASSQDQGQVRYF. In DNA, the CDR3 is TGCGCCAGCAGCCAAGATCAAGGACAGGTTCGGTACTTC.

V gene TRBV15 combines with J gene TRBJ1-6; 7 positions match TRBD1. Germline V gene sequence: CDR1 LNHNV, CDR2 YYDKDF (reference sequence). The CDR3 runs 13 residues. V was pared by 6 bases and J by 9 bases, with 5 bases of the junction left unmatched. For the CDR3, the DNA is TGTGCCACCAGGGGGACAGTGGGTTCACCCCTCCACTTT. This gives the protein CATRGTVGSPLHF.

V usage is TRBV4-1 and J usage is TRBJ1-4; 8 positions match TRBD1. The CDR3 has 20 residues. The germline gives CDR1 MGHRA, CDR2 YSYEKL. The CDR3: CPTTHDSLDRGFVTNEKLFF. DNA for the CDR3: TGCCCCACCACCCACGACTCTCTCGACAGGGGATTTGTCACTAATGAAAAACTGTTTTTT.

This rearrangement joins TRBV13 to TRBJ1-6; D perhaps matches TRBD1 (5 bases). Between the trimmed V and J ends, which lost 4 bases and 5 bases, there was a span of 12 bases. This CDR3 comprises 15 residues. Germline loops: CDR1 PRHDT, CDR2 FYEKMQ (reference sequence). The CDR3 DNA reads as TGTGCCAGCAGCTCAACGACAGACCATAATTCACCCCTCCACTTT. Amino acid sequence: CASSSTTDHNSPLHF.

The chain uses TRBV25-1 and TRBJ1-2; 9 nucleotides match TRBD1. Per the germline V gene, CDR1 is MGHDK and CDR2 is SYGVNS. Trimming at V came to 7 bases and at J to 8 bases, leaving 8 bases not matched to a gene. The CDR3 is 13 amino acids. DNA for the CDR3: TGTGCCAGCACCGGGACAGGGCACGGCGGCTACACCTTC. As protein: CASTGTGHGGYTF.

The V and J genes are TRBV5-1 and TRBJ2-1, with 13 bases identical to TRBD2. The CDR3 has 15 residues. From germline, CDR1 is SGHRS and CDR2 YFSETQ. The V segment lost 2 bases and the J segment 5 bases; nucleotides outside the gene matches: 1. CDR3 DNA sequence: TGCGCCAGCAGCTTCGGGACTAGCGGGGACAATGAGCAGTTCTTC. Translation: CASSFGTSGDNEQFF.

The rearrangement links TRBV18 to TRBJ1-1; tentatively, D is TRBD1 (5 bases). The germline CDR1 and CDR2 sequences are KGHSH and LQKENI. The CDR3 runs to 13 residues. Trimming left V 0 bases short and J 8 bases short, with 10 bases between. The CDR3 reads CASSPPGRGEAFF. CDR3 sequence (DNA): TGTGCCAGCTCACCACCGGGGCGCGGAGAAGCTTTCTTT.